This T cell receptor (beta chain) was profiled in a study of T cell repertoires in cytomegalovirus infection. Study summary: Well-studied HLA-B-restricted epitopes and recently identified HLA-C-restricted epitopes of CMV were both used in the study.

The V gene end was trimmed by 1 base and the J gene end by 2 bases; junction bases not matched to a gene: 6. Looked up from germline, CDR1 is DFQATT and CDR2 is SNEGSKA (reference sequence). The CDR3 has 16 residues. TCRdb re-called the reads with MiXCR, one entry per CDR3 protein. Of approximately 910,000 distinct CDR3 sequences listed, 30% to 40% are singletons. Comment on this clonotype: What it binds is unknown.

General study findings and limits: Within the response measured ex vivo, HLA-C-restricted CMV-specific TCR beta clonotypes were dominant.

The V gene is TRBV20-1, the J gene TRBJ1-2, with 11 positions matching TRBD1. This clonotype was obtained from a human donor in good health (CMV status not recorded). Some clones in this sample may be carry-over from other donors' samples. Sequencing used cultured CD8+ T cells from PBMCs, obtained from culture after CMV antigen stimulation. The chain's CDR3 is CSARVSRDRGNYGYTF. CDR3 bases: TGCAGTGCTAGAGTCTCCCGGGACAGGGGGAACTATGGCTACACCTTC.